This T cell receptor (beta chain) originates from a study of T cells in Graves' hyperthyroidism and ophthalmopathy. What was amplified from RNA transcripts were TCR beta CDR3 regions. The HTBI primer set drove a first-round RT-PCR of the TCR CDR3. TCRdb independently ran MiXCR on the multiplex PCR reads; one entry per CDR3 protein. The sample holds over 550,000 distinct CDR3 sequences; around 17% are singletons and the top ten take approximately 20%. Trimming removed 1 base at V and 6 bases at J, with 5 bases between. This CDR3 region has 12 residues. In germline, CDR1 is KGHDR, CDR2 SFDVKD. This clonotype occurred a few times.

The source of this sequence is a young woman with Graves' hyperthyroidism. This chain links TRBV24-1 with TRBJ1-1, with a weak D call TRBD1 (5 bases). The sequenced sample was blood. The DNA for the CDR3 is TGTGCCACCAGTGATTTAGGGGCTGAAGCTTTCTTT. Translation gives CATSDLGAEAFF.